Below are 22 T cell receptor beta chains sequenced from a single sample in a study of T cell responses to AZD1222 COVID-19 vaccine. The method was immunoSEQ multiplex PCR; TCRdb's version includes in-frame clones alone and lacks a portion of them. The sample records 140,000 or so clones, 92% being singletons. The sequences come from peripheral blood, collected on day 0 of AZD1222 vaccination. These receptors were collected from an adult in good health.

This chain uses TRBV2 with TRBJ1-1, with D possibly TRBD1 on 5 matching bases. CDR3 size: 13 residues. With 7 bases removed from V and 0 bases from J, the gap between germline ends came to 9 bases. CDR1 is SNHLY and CDR2 is FYNNEI in the germline V gene. In DNA, the CDR3 is TGTGCCAGCATGGGGGAAATGAACACTGAAGCTTTCTTT. Residues: CASMGEMNTEAFF.

V and J are TRBV10-3 and TRBJ2-7, with D possibly being TRBD2 (6 bases). V lost 4 bases and J 5 bases, leaving 12 bases between the germline ends. The germline gives CDR1 ENHRY, CDR2 SYGVKD. The length of the CDR3 is 13 residues. The chain's CDR3 is CAISARGSHEQYF. The CDR3 DNA is TGTGCCATCAGTGCTCGGGGGTCCCACGAGCAGTACTTC.

This chain connects TRBV10-3 to TRBJ2-2; 12 nucleotides agree with TRBD2. V dropped 6 bases and J dropped 5; count of bases not matched to a gene: 4. The CDR3 has 15 amino acids. Germline V gene data show CDR1 as ENHRY and CDR2 as SYGVKD. CDR3 sequence (DNA): TGTGCCATCAGGAGACTAGCGGGAGTAACCGGGGAGCTGTTTTTT. Amino acid sequence: CAIRRLAGVTGELFF.

The chain joins TRBV7-9 to TRBJ1-4; no clear D. Germline V gives CDR1 SEHNR, CDR2 FQNEAQ (reference sequence). This CDR3 comprises 15 residues. V lost 4 bases and J 7 bases, leaving 16 bases between the germline ends. CDR3 nucleotide sequence: TGTGCCAGCAGCTCCAACTCCATAAGATCTGAAAAACTGTTTTTT. Its protein is CASSSNSIRSEKLFF. Full variable domain (remainder filled in from reference TRBV7-9 and TRBJ1-4): DTGVSQNPRHKITKRGQNVTFRCDPISEHNRLYWYRQTLGQGPEFLTYFQNEAQLEKSRLLSDRFSAERPKGSFSTLEIQRTEQGDSAMYLCASSSNSIRSEKLFFGSGTQLSVL.

The chain links TRBV5-1 to TRBJ2-1; possible D gene TRBD2, 5 bases. The germline V and J ends were trimmed by 4 bases and 9 bases, with 17 bases remaining between them. CDR3 length equals 14 residues. Germline V gives CDR1 SGHRS, CDR2 YFSETQ. The CDR3 protein is CASSPPPRRGEQFF. The CDR3 DNA follows: TGCGCCAGCAGCCCACCCCCTAGACGGGGTGAGCAGTTCTTC.

This clone was recorded once. The V gene is TRBV3-1 (or the pseudogene TRBV3-2), the J gene TRBJ1-5, with 11 bases that match TRBD1. Germline V gene sequence: CDR1 LGHDT, CDR2 YNNKEL (reference sequence). V dropped 4 bases and J dropped 7; count of bases not matched to a gene: 15. CDR3 size: 18 residues. The CDR3, as DNA: TGTGCCAGCAGCCCAAAGAGGGACAGGGGGTACGGCGAACAGCCCCAGCATTTT. It encodes CASSPKRDRGYGEQPQHF.

The chain is built from TRBV4-3 and TRBJ2-1; possibly TRBD1 or TRBD2 for D (6 bases each). Trimming took off 6 bases at V and 2 bases at J, with 11 bases between the two ends. CDR1 is LGHNA, CDR2 YSLEER, per germline. The CDR3 runs 14 residues. Here the CDR3 reads CASRGGSPYNEQFF. CDR3 DNA sequence: TGCGCCAGCAGAGGGGGGAGTCCCTACAATGAGCAGTTCTTC.

The chain couples TRBV18 to TRBJ1-1; 8 bases are shared with TRBD1. The CDR3 runs 14 residues. J was trimmed by 6 bases and V by 1 base; bases with no gene match: 4. Germline lookup yields CDR1 KGHSH and CDR2 LQKENI. CDR3 coding DNA: TGTGCCAGCTCACCACAGGCGGACAGGGCTGAAGCTTTCTTT. Residues: CASSPQADRAEAFF.

The J gene is TRBJ2-7, the V gene TRBV7-2; D remains ambiguous. The CDR3 covers 15 residues. Germline-derived CDR1 and CDR2 are SGHTA and FQGNSA. Trimming took 5 bases from V and 0 from J, leaving 14 bases between them. CDR3 sequence: CASSPRWLSSYEQYF. The CDR3 DNA reads as TGTGCCAGCAGCCCCCGGTGGCTTAGCTCCTACGAGCAGTACTTC.

This chain joins TRBV7-8 and TRBJ1-6; D might be TRBD1 (6 bases). Trimming took 5 bases from V and 8 from J, leaving 13 bases between them. The CDR3 runs to 14 residues. The germline V gene has CDR1 SGHVS and CDR2 FQNEAQ. The CDR3 sequence is CASSRYREDSPLHF. Written as DNA, the CDR3 is TGTGCCAGCAGCCGTTACAGGGAAGATTCACCCCTCCACTTT. The whole variable domain, remainder taken from reference TRBV7-8 and TRBJ1-6, is GAGVSQSPRYKVAKRGQDVALRCDPISGHVSLFWYQQALGQGPEFLTYFQNEAQLDKSGLPSDRFFAERPEGSVSTLKIQRTQQEDSAVYLCASSRYREDSPLHFGNGTRLTVT.

This clone is a singleton in its sample. The gene calls are TRBV19 and TRBJ1-5; D might be TRBD1 (5 bases). With 3 bases removed from V and 2 bases from J, the gap between germline ends came to 11 bases. There are 15 residues in the CDR3. The V gene's germline CDR1 is LNHDA and CDR2 SQIVND (reference sequence). As DNA, the CDR3 is TGTGCCAGTAGTATGCAGGGCCAGGGCAATCAGCCCCAGCATTTT. This gives the protein CASSMQGQGNQPQHF.

The chain has TRBV10-2 and TRBJ1-6; no definite D call. The germline gives CDR1 WSHSY, CDR2 SAAADI. The CDR3 sequence is 17 residues long. V was pared by 2 bases and J by 0 bases, with 11 bases between. Here the CDR3 DNA reads TGCGCCAGCAGTGAGCCTACGACCCGCTCCTATAATTCACCCCTCCACTTT. Translating it yields CASSEPTTRSYNSPLHF.

The V call is TRBV4-2, the J call TRBJ2-7; D call uncertain. Germline CDR1 and CDR2: LGHNA and YNFKEQ. The length of the CDR3 is 13 residues. V was trimmed by 3 bases and J by 6 bases, leaving 12 bases between them. CDR3 DNA sequence: TGTGCCAGCAGCCAGGAAGACTCGGCCGAGCAGTACTTC. Translation gives CASSQEDSAEQYF.

This rearrangement joins TRBV29-1 to TRBJ2-1, with D possibly matching TRBD2 (6 bases). The CDR3 loop spans 16 amino acids. Trimming removed 2 bases from V and 0 bases from J, with 14 bases in between. The V gene's germline CDR1 is SQVTM and CDR2 ANQGSEA. The CDR3 nucleotides read TGCAGCGTTGAAATGGACTATTCCTACTCCTACAATGAGCAGTTCTTC. It is translated as CSVEMDYSYSYNEQFF.

The chain uses TRBV18 and TRBJ1-5; TRBD1 matches at 8 bases. Trimming removed 5 bases from V and 4 bases from J; junction bases left unmatched: 4. The CDR3 has 14 residues. Germline loops: CDR1 KGHSH, CDR2 LQKENI. The CDR3 region has the DNA TGTGCCAGCTCAGGGACAGGCGGAAATCAGCCCCAGCATTTT. It translates to CASSGTGGNQPQHF.

The rearrangement joins TRBV11-2 to TRBJ2-7; tentatively, D is TRBD1 (6 bases). Germline V gene sequence: CDR1 SGHAT, CDR2 FQNNGV. This CDR3 is 14 amino acids long. V gave up 4 bases and J gave up 2 bases, with 12 bases separating them. The CDR3 region is CASSSYRQAYEQYF. CDR3 sequence (DNA): TGTGCCAGCAGCTCCTACCGACAGGCCTACGAGCAGTACTTC.

This clone was detected only once. The V call is TRBV7-6, the J call TRBJ2-2, with 9 nucleotides matching TRBD2. The germline V gene encodes CDR1 SGHVS and CDR2 FNYEAQ. The CDR3 length is 16 residues. Losses at the gene ends were 0 bases for V and 2 bases for J; bases not matched to a gene: 1. CDR3 bases: TGTGCCAGCAGCTTAGCTAGCGGGGGAAACACCGGGGAGCTGTTTTTT. Its protein product is CASSLASGGNTGELFF. The full variable domain, in which reference TRBV7-6 and TRBJ2-2 provide the parts outside the CDR3, is GAGVSQSPRYKVTKRGQDVALRCDPISGHVSLYWYRQALGQGPEFLTYFNYEAQQDKSGLPNDRFSAERPEGSISTLTIQRTEQRDSAMYRCASSLASGGNTGELFFGEGSRLTVL.

The chain carries TRBV7-2 and TRBJ1-2; tentatively, D is TRBD1 (6 bases). V was pared by 4 bases and J by 7 bases, with 13 bases between. Germline V gene lookup returns CDR1 SGHTA and CDR2 FQGNSA. This CDR3 region has 13 residues. The CDR3 protein is CASSSAGGLGYTF. The DNA for the CDR3 is TGTGCCAGCAGCTCCGCGGGGGGCCTTGGCTACACCTTC.

The rearrangement joins TRBV30 to TRBJ1-6; D is unclear. Germline-derived CDR1 and CDR2 are GTSNPN and SVGIG (reference sequence). V dropped 2 bases and J dropped 0 bases, with 11 bases sitting between them. CDR3 length: 16 amino acids. The CDR3 sequence: CAWSSPRTSYNSPLHF. CDR3 nucleotide sequence: TGTGCCTGGAGTTCCCCCCGCACCTCCTATAATTCACCCCTCCACTTT.

This chain joins TRBV9 and TRBJ1-1; D remains unclear. V shed 2 bases and J shed 1 base, with 9 bases lying between them. Germline V gene data show CDR1 as SGDLS and CDR2 as YYNGEE. The CDR3 loop spans 14 amino acids. The CDR3 DNA sequence: TGTGCCAGCAGCGTGAGCAGCCAGAACACTGAAGCTTTCTTT. This codes for CASSVSSQNTEAFF.

This clone was picked up one time. The rearrangement joins TRBV6-5 to TRBJ1-2; D remains ambiguous. The CDR3 is made up of 13 amino acids. CDR1 and CDR2 (germline): MNHEY, SVGAGI. The germline V and J ends were trimmed by 2 bases and 4 bases, with 8 bases remaining between them. Here the CDR3 reads CASSYRDSYGYTF. DNA of the CDR3: TGTGCCAGCAGTTACAGAGATTCCTATGGCTACACCTTC.

The count of this clone is one. The rearrangement uses TRBV4-2 and TRBJ1-4, with D possibly TRBD1 on 6 matching bases. The CDR3 runs 16 residues. CDR1 and CDR2 from the germline V gene are LGHNA and YNFKEQ. V lost 4 bases, J lost 7 bases, and 19 bases lay in between. CDR3 nucleotides: TGTGCCAGCAGCCCTTCGGGGGGCAGGGATGGTGAAAAACTGTTTTTT. This translates into CASSPSGGRDGEKLFF.